Detailed here is one T cell receptor beta chain. The sample comes from a study of OX40 agonist ivuxolimab in advanced cancers. CDR1 is SEHNR, CDR2 FQNEAQ, per germline (reference sequence). CDR3 length: 14 residues. With 3 bases clipped from V and 3 bases from J, the junction kept 4 bases outside the gene matches. Profiling relied on immunoSEQ multiplex PCR, and the TCRdb table lists in-frame clones only, not all of them. The sample includes some 12,000 clones, around four fifths seen only once; the top ten take about 10%. This clonotype was sampled from an adult with an advanced solid tumor such as melanoma, head and neck, liver or kidney cancer. The sample in question was CD4+ or CD8+ T cells sorted from blood, obtained in a trial of the OX40 agonist ivuxolimab. This chain connects TRBV7-9 to TRBJ2-5; the match to TRBD1 covers 7 bases. The CDR3 coding sequence is TGTGCCAGCAGCTTGGGAACAGGGGAAGAGACCCAGTACTTC. It codes for CASSLGTGEETQYF.